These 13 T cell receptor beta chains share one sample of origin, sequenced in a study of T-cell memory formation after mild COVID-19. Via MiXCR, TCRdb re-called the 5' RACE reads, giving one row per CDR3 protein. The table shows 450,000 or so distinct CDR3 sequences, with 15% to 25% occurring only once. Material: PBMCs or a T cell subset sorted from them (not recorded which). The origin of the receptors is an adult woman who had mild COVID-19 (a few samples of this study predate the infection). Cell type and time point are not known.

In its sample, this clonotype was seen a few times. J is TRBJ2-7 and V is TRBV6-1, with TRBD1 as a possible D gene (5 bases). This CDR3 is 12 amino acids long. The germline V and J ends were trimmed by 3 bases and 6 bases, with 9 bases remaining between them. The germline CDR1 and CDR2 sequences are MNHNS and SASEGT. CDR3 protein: CASSDQRGEQYF. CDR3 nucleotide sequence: TGTGCCAGCAGTGATCAAAGGGGCGAGCAGTACTTC.

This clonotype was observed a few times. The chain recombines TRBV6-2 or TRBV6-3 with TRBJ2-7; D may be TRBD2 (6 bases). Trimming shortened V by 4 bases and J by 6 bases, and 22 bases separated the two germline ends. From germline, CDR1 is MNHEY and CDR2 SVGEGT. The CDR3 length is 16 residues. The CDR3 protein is CASSSSQTGDFSEQYF. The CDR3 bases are TGTGCCAGCAGTTCTTCCCAGACGGGGGATTTCTCCGAGCAGTACTTC.

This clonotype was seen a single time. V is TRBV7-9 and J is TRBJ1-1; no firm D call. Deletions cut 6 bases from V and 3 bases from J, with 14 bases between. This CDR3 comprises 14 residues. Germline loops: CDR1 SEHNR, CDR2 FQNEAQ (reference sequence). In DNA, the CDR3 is TGTGCCAGCAGTGTAGGGCTGAGGGACACTGAAGCTTTCTTT. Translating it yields CASSVGLRDTEAFF. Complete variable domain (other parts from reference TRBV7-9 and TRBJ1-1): DTGVSQNPRHKITKRGQNVTFRCDPISEHNRLYWYRQTLGQGPEFLTYFQNEAQLEKSRLLSDRFSAERPKGSFSTLEIQRTEQGDSAMYLCASSVGLRDTEAFFGQGTRLTVV.

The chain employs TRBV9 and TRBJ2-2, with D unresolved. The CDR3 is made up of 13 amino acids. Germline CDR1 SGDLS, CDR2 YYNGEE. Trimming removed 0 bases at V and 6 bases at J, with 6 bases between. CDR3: CASSVVGPGELFF. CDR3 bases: TGTGCCAGCAGCGTAGTAGGTCCCGGGGAGCTGTTTTTT.

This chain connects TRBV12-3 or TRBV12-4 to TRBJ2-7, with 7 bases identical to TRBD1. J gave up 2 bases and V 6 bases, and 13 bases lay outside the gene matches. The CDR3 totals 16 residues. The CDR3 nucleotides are TGTGCCAGCAGCCTGACGCTGACAGGGCTACCCTACGAGCAGTACTTC. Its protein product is CASSLTLTGLPYEQYF.

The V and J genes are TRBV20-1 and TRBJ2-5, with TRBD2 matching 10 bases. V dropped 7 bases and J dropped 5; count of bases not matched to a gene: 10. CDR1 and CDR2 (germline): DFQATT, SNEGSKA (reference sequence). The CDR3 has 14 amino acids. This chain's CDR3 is CSVTPSGRWETQYF. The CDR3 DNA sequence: TGCAGTGTGACGCCTAGCGGGAGATGGGAGACCCAGTACTTC.

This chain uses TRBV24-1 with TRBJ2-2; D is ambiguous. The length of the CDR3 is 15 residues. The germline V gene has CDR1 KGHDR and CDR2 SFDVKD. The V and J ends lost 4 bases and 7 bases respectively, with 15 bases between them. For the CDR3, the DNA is TGTGCCACCAGTGACTTCAAGGACGGTTACGGGGAGCTGTTTTTT. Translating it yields CATSDFKDGYGELFF.

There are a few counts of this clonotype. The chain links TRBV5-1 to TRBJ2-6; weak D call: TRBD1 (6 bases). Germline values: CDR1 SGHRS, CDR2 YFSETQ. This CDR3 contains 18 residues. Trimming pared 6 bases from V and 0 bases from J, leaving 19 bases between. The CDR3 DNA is TGCGCCAGCACCTCTCTAGCAGGGGAAAGCTCTGGGGCCAACGTCCTGACTTTC. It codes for CASTSLAGESSGANVLTF. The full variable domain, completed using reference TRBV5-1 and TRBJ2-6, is KAGVTQTPRYLIKTRGQQVTLSCSPISGHRSVSWYQQTPGQGLQFLFEYFSETQRNKGNFPGRFSGRQFSNSRSEMNVSTLELGDSALYLCASTSLAGESSGANVLTFGAGSRLTVL.

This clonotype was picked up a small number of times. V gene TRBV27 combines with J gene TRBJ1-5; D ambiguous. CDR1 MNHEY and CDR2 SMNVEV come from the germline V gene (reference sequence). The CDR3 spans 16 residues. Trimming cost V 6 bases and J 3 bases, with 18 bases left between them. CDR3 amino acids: CASREMGRTYNQPQHF. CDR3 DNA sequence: TGTGCCAGCAGAGAAATGGGCAGGACCTACAATCAGCCCCAGCATTTT.

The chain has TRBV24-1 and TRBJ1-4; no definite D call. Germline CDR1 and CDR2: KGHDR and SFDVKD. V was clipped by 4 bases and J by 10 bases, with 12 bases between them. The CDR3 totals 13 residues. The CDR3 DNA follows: TGTGCCACCAGTGACGGACCGTCCCCAAAACTGTTTTTT. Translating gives CATSDGPSPKLFF.

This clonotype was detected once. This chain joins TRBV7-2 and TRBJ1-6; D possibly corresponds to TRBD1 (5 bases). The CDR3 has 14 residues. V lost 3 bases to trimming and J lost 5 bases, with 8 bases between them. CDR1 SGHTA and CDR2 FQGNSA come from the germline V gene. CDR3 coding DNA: TGTGCCAGCAGCTTGGGGCGGCATAATTCACCCCTCCACTTT. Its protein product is CASSLGRHNSPLHF.

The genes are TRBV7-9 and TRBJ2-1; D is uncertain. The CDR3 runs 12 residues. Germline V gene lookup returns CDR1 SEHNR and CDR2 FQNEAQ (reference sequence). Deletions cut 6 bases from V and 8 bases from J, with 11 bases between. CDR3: CASRTRVYEQFF. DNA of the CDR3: TGTGCCAGCAGAACTCGAGTCTATGAGCAGTTCTTC.

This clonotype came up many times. Here the CDR3 DNA reads TGTGCCAGCAGTTCGACAGGGAACTATGGCTACACCTTC. Translating it yields CASSSTGNYGYTF. The chain carries TRBV7-9 and TRBJ1-2; TRBD1 aligns across 7 bases. The CDR3 runs 13 residues. The V segment lost 6 bases and the J segment 2 bases; nucleotides outside the gene matches: 3. The germline V gene encodes CDR1 SEHNR and CDR2 FQNEAQ (reference sequence).